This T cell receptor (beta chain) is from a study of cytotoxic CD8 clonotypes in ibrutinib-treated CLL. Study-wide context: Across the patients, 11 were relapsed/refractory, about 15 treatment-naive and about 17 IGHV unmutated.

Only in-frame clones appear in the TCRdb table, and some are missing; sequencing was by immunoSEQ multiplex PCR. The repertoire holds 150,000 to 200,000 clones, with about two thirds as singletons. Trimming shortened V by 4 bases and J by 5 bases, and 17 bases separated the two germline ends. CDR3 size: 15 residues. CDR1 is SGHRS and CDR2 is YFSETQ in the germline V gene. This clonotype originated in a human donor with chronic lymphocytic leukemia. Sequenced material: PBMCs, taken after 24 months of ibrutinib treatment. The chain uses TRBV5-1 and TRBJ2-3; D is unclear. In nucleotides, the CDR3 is TGCGCCAGCAGCCCTTTTGGACCCAGCCGAGATACGCAGTATTTT. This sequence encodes CASSPFGPSRDTQYF.